A single sample is the source of the 10 T cell receptor beta chains below, sequenced in a study of cytomegalovirus exposure and HLA in healthy donors. 13 Jbeta primers and 60 Vbeta primers were used for the PCR. The method was immunoSEQ multiplex PCR; TCRdb's version includes in-frame clones alone and lacks a portion of them. The sample includes 150,000 or so clones, around 75% of them seen just once. The sequenced sample consisted of PBMCs. These receptors all stem from a woman younger than 30 in good health and CMV-seronegative.

The chain is built from TRBV23-1 and TRBJ2-7; D perhaps matches TRBD1 (5 bases). TRBV23-1 has ORF status, its function being uncertain. The ends were cut back, 5 bases at V and 7 bases at J, with 21 bases in the middle. This CDR3 is 15 amino acids long. The CDR3 DNA follows: TGCGCCAGCAGTACCTACAAATGGGGCAGGGAAGAGCAGTACGTC. Protein sequence: CASSTYKWGREEQYV.

The V gene is TRBV7-2, the J gene TRBJ2-6, with 8 positions matching TRBD1. Unmatched junction bases numbered 7, after V lost 3 bases and J lost 0 bases. Germline assignment: CDR1 SGHTA and CDR2 FQGNSA. This CDR3 is built from 18 residues. This CDR3 is CASSFAGGLFSGANVLTF. For the CDR3, the DNA is TGTGCCAGCAGCTTTGCAGGGGGCCTTTTCTCTGGGGCCAACGTCCTGACTTTC.

The chain couples TRBV19 to TRBJ2-2; 10 nucleotides line up with TRBD2. V gave up 4 bases and J gave up 3 bases; unmatched junction bases: 8. There are 17 residues in the CDR3. Germline values: CDR1 LNHDA, CDR2 SQIVND (reference sequence). CDR3 region: CASSNSGTSVYTGELFF. CDR3 sequence (DNA): TGTGCCAGTAGTAATTCGGGGACTAGCGTATACACCGGGGAGCTGTTTTTT.

The V call is TRBV28, the J call TRBJ2-3, with TRBD2 identical over 8 bases. The ends lost 4 bases at V and 5 bases at J; junction bases unmatched: 11. In germline, CDR1 is MDHEN, CDR2 SYDVKM. The CDR3 is made up of 16 amino acids. The CDR3 DNA follows: TGTGCCAGCAGTTCCGCCAGCTCGGGGGGGCAAGATACGCAGTATTTT. It codes for CASSSASSGGQDTQYF. Variable domain in full (rest from reference TRBV28 and TRBJ2-3): DVKVTQSSRYLVKRTGEKVFLECVQDMDHENMFWYRQDPGLGLRLIYFSYDVKMKEKGDIPEGYSVSREKKERFSLILESASTNQTSMYLCASSSASSGGQDTQYFGPGTRLTVL.

This chain connects TRBV27 to TRBJ2-1; 9 bases line up with TRBD1. The V gene's germline CDR1 is MNHEY and CDR2 SMNVEV (reference sequence). Trimming at V came to 6 bases and at J to 7 bases, leaving 10 bases not matched to a gene. The CDR3 is 15 residues long. The CDR3 spells CASSLTGGAWNEQFF. For the CDR3, the DNA is TGTGCCAGCAGCCTAACAGGGGGCGCGTGGAATGAGCAGTTCTTC.

The V call is TRBV2, the J call TRBJ2-2; TRBD2 might be the D (6 bases). The V and J ends lost 5 bases and 7 bases respectively, with 17 bases between them. The germline V gene has CDR1 SNHLY and CDR2 FYNNEI. The CDR3 contains 15 residues. DNA of the CDR3: TGTGCCAGCAGTTATTACGGGGGAGAGGGCGGGGAGCTGTTTTTT. This encodes CASSYYGGEGGELFF.

The chain is built from TRBV28 and TRBJ2-2; D might be TRBD2 (5 bases). Trimming removed 4 bases at V and 1 base at J, with 10 bases between. Germline assignment: CDR1 MDHEN and CDR2 SYDVKM. This CDR3 is 15 amino acids long. The CDR3 region is CASSSSGKNTGELFF. The CDR3 region has the DNA TGTGCCAGCAGTTCCTCGGGGAAGAACACCGGGGAGCTGTTTTTT. Full variable domain (remainder filled in from reference TRBV28 and TRBJ2-2): DVKVTQSSRYLVKRTGEKVFLECVQDMDHENMFWYRQDPGLGLRLIYFSYDVKMKEKGDIPEGYSVSREKKERFSLILESASTNQTSMYLCASSSSGKNTGELFFGEGSRLTVL.

The chain recombines TRBV7-2 with TRBJ2-3, with a tentative D call TRBD1 (5 bases). There are 17 residues in the CDR3. Trimming removed 1 base from V and 1 base from J, with 15 bases in between. Germline V CDR1 and CDR2: SGHTA, FQGNSA. The CDR3 region is CASSLVVLGLGTDTQYF. In DNA form, the CDR3 reads TGTGCCAGCAGCTTAGTCGTGCTGGGGCTTGGCACAGATACGCAGTATTTT.

Comment on this clone: This CDR3 fails to terminate in the conserved phenylalanine or tryptophan, so it likely reflects a read error. The V gene is TRBV7-9, the J gene TRBJ2-7, with D possibly matching TRBD2 (7 bases). This CDR3 is built from 15 residues. Trimming shortened V by 4 bases and J by 7 bases, and 20 bases separated the two germline ends. Germline V gene data show CDR1 as SEHNR and CDR2 as FQNEAQ (reference sequence). The CDR3 reads CASSSSGGGAGEQYL. CDR3 DNA: TGTGCCAGCAGCTCTAGCGGTGGGGGCGCGGGGGAGCAGTACCTC.

The chain is built from TRBV15 and TRBJ2-1; D may be TRBD2 (6 bases). The germline gives CDR1 LNHNV, CDR2 YYDKDF (reference sequence). V gave up 0 bases and J gave up 4 bases, with 10 bases separating them. This CDR3 comprises 15 residues. CDR3 coding DNA: TGTGCCACCAGCAGAGATGGGGCGGGATACAATGAGCAGTTCTTC. The encoded protein is CATSRDGAGYNEQFF.